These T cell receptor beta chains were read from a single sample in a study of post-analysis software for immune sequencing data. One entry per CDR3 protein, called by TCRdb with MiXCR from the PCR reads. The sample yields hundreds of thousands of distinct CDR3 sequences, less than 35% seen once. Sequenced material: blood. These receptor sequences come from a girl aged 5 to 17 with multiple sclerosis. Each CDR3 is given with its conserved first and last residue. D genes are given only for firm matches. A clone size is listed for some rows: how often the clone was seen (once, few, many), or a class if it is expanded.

CASSFSIQGNTEAFF TGCGCCAGCAGCTTTAGTATCCAAGGGAACACTGAAGCTTTCTTT NA TRBJ1-1 NA TRBV4-1
CASSLTGGYEQYF TGTGCCAGCAGTTTAACAGGGGGCTACGAGCAGTACTTC TRBD1 TRBJ2-7 many TRBV7-2
CSARESSLVETQYF TGCAGTGCTAGAGAAAGTAGTTTAGTGGAGACCCAGTACTTC NA TRBJ2-5 NA TRBV20-1
CASSLTLIGGGVLEQYF TGTGCCAGCAGCTTAACTCTAATCGGCGGGGGGGTTCTCGAGCAGTACTTC TRBD2 TRBJ2-7 once TRBV7-2
CSATGLVGAHGYTF TGCAGTGCTACGGGGTTGGTGGGTGCCCATGGCTACACCTTC NA TRBJ1-2 NA TRBV20-1
CASSPHRVRYGYTF TGTGCCAGCAGCCCTCACAGGGTACGGTATGGCTACACCTTC NA TRBJ1-2 NA TRBV5-5
CASSLMDSVPGGYTF TGTGCCAGCAGTTTGATGGACAGCGTACCGGGGGGCTACACCTTC NA TRBJ1-2 NA TRBV28
CSVGEGPTEQYF TGCAGCGTGGGGGAGGGCCCCACCGAGCAGTACTTC TRBD2 TRBJ2-7 few TRBV29-1
CASSSQGGTNVLTF TGTGCCAGCAGCTCACAGGGGGGGACCAACGTCCTGACTTTC NA TRBJ2-6 NA TRBV12-3/TRBV12-4
CAISDGQYGYTF TGTGCCATCAGTGATGGACAGTATGGCTACACCTTC NA TRBJ1-2 few TRBV10-3
CASSQGAPIDQETQYF TGTGCCAGCAGCCAAGGGGCTCCGATCGACCAAGAGACCCAGTACTTC NA TRBJ2-5 many TRBV14
CASVMRVPTNGYTF TGTGCCAGCGTTATGCGGGTTCCAACTAATGGCTACACCTTC NA TRBJ1-2 NA TRBV7-9
CSARLVPARLNEKLFF TGCAGTGCTAGATTGGTGCCAGCCAGACTCAATGAAAAACTGTTTTTT NA TRBJ1-4 few TRBV20-1
CASSLDGRPGSTDTQYF TGTGCCAGCAGCTTAGACGGACGGCCAGGGAGCACAGATACGCAGTATTTT NA TRBJ2-3 NA TRBV7-8
CASSLAGLGVAEQYF TGTGCCAGCAGCTTGGCGGGCCTGGGGGTCGCCGAGCAGTACTTC NA TRBJ2-7 NA TRBV5-5
CASSLVGPLYEQYF TGTGCCAGCAGCTTAGTCGGTCCCCTCTACGAGCAGTACTTC NA TRBJ2-7 NA TRBV7-2
CSVDPSGSQNEQFF TGCAGCGTTGACCCTAGCGGGAGTCAGAATGAGCAGTTCTTC TRBD2 TRBJ2-1 NA TRBV29-1